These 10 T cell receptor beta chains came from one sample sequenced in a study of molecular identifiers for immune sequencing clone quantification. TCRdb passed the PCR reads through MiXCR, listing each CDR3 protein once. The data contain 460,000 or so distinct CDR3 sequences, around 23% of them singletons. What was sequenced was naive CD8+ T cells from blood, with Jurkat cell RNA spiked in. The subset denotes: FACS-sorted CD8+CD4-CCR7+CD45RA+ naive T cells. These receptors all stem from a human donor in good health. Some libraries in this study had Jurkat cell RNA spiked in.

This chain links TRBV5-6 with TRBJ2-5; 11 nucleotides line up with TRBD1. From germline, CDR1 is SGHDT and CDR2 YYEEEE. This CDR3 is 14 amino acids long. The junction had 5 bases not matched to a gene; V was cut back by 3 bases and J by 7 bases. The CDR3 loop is CASSYEDRGRTQYF. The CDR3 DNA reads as TGTGCCAGCAGCTACGAGGACAGGGGGCGGACCCAGTACTTC.

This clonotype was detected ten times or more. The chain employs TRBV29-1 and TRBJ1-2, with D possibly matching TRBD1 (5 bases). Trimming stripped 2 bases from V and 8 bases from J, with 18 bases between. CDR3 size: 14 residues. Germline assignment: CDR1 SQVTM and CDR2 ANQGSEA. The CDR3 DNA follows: TGCAGCGTTGAATTCCAGGGAACAGCTGACGGCTACACCTTC. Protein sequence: CSVEFQGTADGYTF.

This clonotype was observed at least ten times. CDR3 nucleotides: TGCAGCGTTGTTGCGGGGAATAGTGGAGATACGCAGTATTTT. Protein product: CSVVAGNSGDTQYF. This chain links TRBV29-1 with TRBJ2-3, with D possibly TRBD2 on 6 matching bases. In germline, CDR1 is SQVTM, CDR2 ANQGSEA. V lost 4 bases to trimming and J lost 5 bases, with 16 bases between them. The CDR3 extends over 14 amino acids.

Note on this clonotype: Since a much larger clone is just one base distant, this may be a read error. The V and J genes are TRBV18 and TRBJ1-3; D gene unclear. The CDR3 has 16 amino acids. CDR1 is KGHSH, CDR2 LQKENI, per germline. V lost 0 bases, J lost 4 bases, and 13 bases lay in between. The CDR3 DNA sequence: TGTGCCAGCTCACCACCGCTCCCGGGCTACGGAAACACCATATATTTT. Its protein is CASSPPLPGYGNTIYF.

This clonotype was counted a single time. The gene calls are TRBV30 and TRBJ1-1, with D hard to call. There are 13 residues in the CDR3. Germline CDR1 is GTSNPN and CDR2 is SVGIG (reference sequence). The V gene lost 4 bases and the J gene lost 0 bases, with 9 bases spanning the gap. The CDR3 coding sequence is TGTGCCTGGATGATGGGAATGAACACTGAAGCTTTCTTT. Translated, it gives CAWMMGMNTEAFF.

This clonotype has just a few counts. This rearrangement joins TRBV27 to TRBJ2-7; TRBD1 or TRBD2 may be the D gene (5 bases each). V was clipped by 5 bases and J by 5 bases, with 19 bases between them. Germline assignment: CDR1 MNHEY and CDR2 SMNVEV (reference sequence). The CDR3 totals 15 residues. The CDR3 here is CASSPGTLVFHEQYF. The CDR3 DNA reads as TGTGCCAGCAGTCCCGGGACCTTGGTCTTCCACGAGCAGTACTTC.

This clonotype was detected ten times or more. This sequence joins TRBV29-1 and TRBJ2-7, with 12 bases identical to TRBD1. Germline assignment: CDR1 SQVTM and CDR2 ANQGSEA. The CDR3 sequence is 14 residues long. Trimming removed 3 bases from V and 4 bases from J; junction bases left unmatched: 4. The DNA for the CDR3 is TGCAGCGTTGAGTCGGGACAGGGGGCTTACGAGCAGTACTTC. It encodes CSVESGQGAYEQYF.

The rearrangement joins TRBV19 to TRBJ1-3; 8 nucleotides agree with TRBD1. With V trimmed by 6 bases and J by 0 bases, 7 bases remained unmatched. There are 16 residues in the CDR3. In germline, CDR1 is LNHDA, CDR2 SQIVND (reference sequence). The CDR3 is CASSSQGVISGNTIYF. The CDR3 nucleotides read TGTGCCAGTAGCTCACAGGGGGTTATCTCTGGAAACACCATATATTTT. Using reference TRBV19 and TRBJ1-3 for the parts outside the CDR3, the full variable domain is DGGITQSPKYLFRKEGQNVTLSCEQNLNHDAMYWYRQDPGQGLRLIYYSQIVNDFQKGDIAEGYSVSREKKESFPLTVTSAQKNPTAFYLCASSSQGVISGNTIYFGEGSWLTVV.

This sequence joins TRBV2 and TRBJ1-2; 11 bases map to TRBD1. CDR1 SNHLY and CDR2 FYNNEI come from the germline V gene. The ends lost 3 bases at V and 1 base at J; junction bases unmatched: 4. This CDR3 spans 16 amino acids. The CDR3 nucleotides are TGTGCCAGCAGTGAGGGACAGGGGGTAATTAACTATGGCTACACCTTC. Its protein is CASSEGQGVINYGYTF.

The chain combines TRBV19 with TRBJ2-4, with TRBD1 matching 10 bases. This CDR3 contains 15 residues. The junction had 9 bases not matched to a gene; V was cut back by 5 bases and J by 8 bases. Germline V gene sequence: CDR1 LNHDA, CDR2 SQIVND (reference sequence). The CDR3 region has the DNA TGTGCCAGTAGTGGCGACAGGGGGCCGAGATACATTCAGTACTTC. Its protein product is CASSGDRGPRYIQYF.